The 30 T cell receptor beta chains below were found in one sample sequenced in a study of T cell repertoires in cytomegalovirus infection. Each CDR3 protein gets one entry after TCRdb re-called the reads with MiXCR. The sample lists around 530,000 distinct CDR3 sequences; approximately 25% were seen once. Sequencing was done on a sample of PBMCs. The receptors come from a human donor in good health (CMV status not recorded). Some clones in this sample may be carry-over from other donors' samples.

This clonotype came up a few times. The V and J genes are TRBV2 and TRBJ1-2; 8 bases are shared with TRBD1. The CDR3 length is 17 residues. V was clipped by 5 bases and J by 7 bases; unmatched bases: 18. Germline V gene sequence: CDR1 SNHLY, CDR2 FYNNEI. This CDR3 is CASSIDRGSTNGGGYTF. CDR3 DNA: TGTGCCAGCAGTATCGACAGGGGAAGTACAAATGGAGGTGGCTACACCTTC.

A few counts support this clonotype. The chain employs TRBV19 and TRBJ1-2; the D gene is possibly TRBD1 (6 bases). CDR1 and CDR2 (germline): LNHDA, SQIVND (reference sequence). Trimming stripped 7 bases from V and 7 bases from J, with 31 bases between. This CDR3 has 18 residues. This CDR3 reads CASTSAGSGERVFGGYTF. In DNA form, the CDR3 reads TGTGCCAGTACCTCGGCCGGGTCAGGGGAACGAGTATTTGGTGGCTACACCTTC.

This clonotype was detected ten times or more. The rearrangement links TRBV7-6 to TRBJ2-1, with 10 nucleotides matching TRBD1. Looked up from germline, CDR1 is SGHVS and CDR2 is FNYEAQ. CDR3 length: 15 amino acids. Losses at the gene ends were 6 bases for V and 0 bases for J; bases not matched to a gene: 2. In DNA form, the CDR3 reads TGTGCCAGCAGTCGGACAGGGGGCTCCTACAATGAGCAGTTCTTC. It encodes CASSRTGGSYNEQFF.

The chain links TRBV9 to TRBJ2-3; D is unresolved. This CDR3 region has 16 residues. Germline CDR1 SGDLS, CDR2 YYNGEE. V lost 0 bases and J 2 bases, leaving 13 bases between the germline ends. CDR3 amino acids: CASSVEGRQYTDTQYF. In DNA form, the CDR3 reads TGTGCCAGCAGCGTAGAAGGCCGGCAGTACACAGATACGCAGTATTTT.

This clonotype was picked up a small number of times. V and J are TRBV7-9 and TRBJ2-3, with TRBD2 as a possible D gene (6 bases). The CDR3 has 16 residues. Trimming removed 5 bases from V and 1 base from J, with 16 bases in between. Germline lookup yields CDR1 SEHNR and CDR2 FQNEAQ (reference sequence). Here the CDR3 reads CASSPTRDSRTDTQYF. The CDR3 region has the DNA TGTGCCAGCAGCCCAACCCGGGACTCACGCACAGATACGCAGTATTTT.

This clonotype was found a few times. The genes are TRBV27 and TRBJ2-4; 8 bases match TRBD1. V gave up 5 bases and J gave up 0 bases; unmatched junction bases: 9. The CDR3 is made up of 17 amino acids. The germline V gene encodes CDR1 MNHEY and CDR2 SMNVEV (reference sequence). The CDR3 DNA reads as TGTGCCAGCAGTCCCGGACAGGGAGTGGTAGCCAAAAACATTCAGTACTTC. Residues: CASSPGQGVVAKNIQYF.

This clonotype was detected a few times. The genes are TRBV7-6 and TRBJ1-2; tentative D call: TRBD1 (6 bases). Trimming removed 4 bases from V and 1 base from J, with 7 bases in between. This CDR3 has 13 residues. The germline CDR1 and CDR2 sequences are SGHVS and FNYEAQ. CDR3 region: CASSYRDNYGYTF. For the CDR3, the DNA is TGTGCCAGCAGCTACAGGGATAACTATGGCTACACCTTC.

This clonotype was counted between two and nine times. The J gene is TRBJ2-3, the V gene TRBV19; a possible D gene is TRBD1 (7 bases). Germline CDR1 and CDR2: LNHDA and SQIVND (reference sequence). This CDR3 has 15 amino acids. V dropped 2 bases and J dropped 5 bases, with 14 bases sitting between them. CDR3 sequence reads: CASSIPQGTVDTQYF. The CDR3 nucleotides are TGTGCCAGTAGTATACCACAGGGGACTGTAGATACGCAGTATTTT. The variable domain in full, with the rest retrieved from reference TRBV19 and TRBJ2-3, is DGGITQSPKYLFRKEGQNVTLSCEQNLNHDAMYWYRQDPGQGLRLIYYSQIVNDFQKGDIAEGYSVSREKKESFPLTVTSAQKNPTAFYLCASSIPQGTVDTQYFGPGTRLTVL.

This clonotype was found many times. CDR3: CASSPPGVGQETQYF. CDR3 nucleotide sequence: TGTGCCAGCAGCCCCCCGGGAGTTGGGCAAGAGACCCAGTACTTC. The chain is built from TRBV7-7 and TRBJ2-5; the D gene is possibly TRBD2 (6 bases). This CDR3 region has 15 residues. Per germline, CDR1 SSHAT and CDR2 FNYEAQ (reference sequence). With 5 bases removed from V and 2 bases from J, the gap between germline ends came to 15 bases.

The rearrangement uses TRBV6-5 and TRBJ2-7; tentatively, D is TRBD1 or TRBD2 (5 bases each). Germline V lookup: CDR1 MNHEY, CDR2 SVGAGI. Trimming cost V 5 bases and J 2 bases, with 13 bases left between them. The CDR3 runs to 14 residues. The CDR3 DNA is TGTGCCAGCAGTCGACGGCCGGGACCCTACGAGCAGTACGTC. As protein: CASSRRPGPYEQYV.

This clonotype was seen a handful of times. The V and J genes are TRBV2 and TRBJ2-1, with D perhaps matching TRBD1 (5 bases). The germline CDR1 and CDR2 sequences are SNHLY and FYNNEI. Trimming took 6 bases from V and 9 from J, leaving 18 bases between them. CDR3 length: 14 residues. This chain's CDR3 is CASRKGLSLPEQFF. The CDR3, as DNA: TGTGCCAGCAGAAAGGGGCTCTCCCTCCCTGAGCAGTTCTTC.

This clonotype was recorded a few times. The chain links TRBV4-2 to TRBJ1-4, with 7 positions matching TRBD1. This CDR3 has 14 amino acids. The junction had 1 base not matched to a gene; V was cut back by 0 bases and J by 6 bases. Germline assignment: CDR1 LGHNA and CDR2 YNFKEQ. The CDR3, as DNA: TGTGCCAGCAGCCAAGACAGGGGGGATGAAAAACTGTTTTTT. Translation: CASSQDRGDEKLFF.

This sequence joins TRBV10-1 and TRBJ1-1; 7 bases are a match to TRBD1. Germline CDR1 reads WNHNN; CDR2 reads SYGVQD (reference sequence). There are 19 residues in the CDR3. The J segment lost 0 bases and the V segment lost 0 bases, leaving 13 bases of the junction unmatched. The CDR3 DNA reads as TGCGCCAGCAGTGAGTCGACTCGAGACAGGGTCAGGGTGAACACTGAAGCTTTCTTT. Translating gives CASSESTRDRVRVNTEAFF.

This clonotype was counted between two and nine times. This chain links TRBV5-6 with TRBJ2-1, with 8 bases that match TRBD2. Per germline, CDR1 SGHDT and CDR2 YYEEEE. CDR3 length: 17 residues. Germline trimming cut 5 bases from V and 0 bases from J; bases unmatched to any gene: 10. CDR3 protein: CASSRLAIASSYNEQFF. The CDR3 DNA follows: TGTGCCAGCAGTCGACTAGCGATCGCCAGCTCCTACAATGAGCAGTTCTTC.

The J gene is TRBJ2-5, the V gene TRBV6-2 or TRBV6-3; the D is unclear. Per germline, CDR1 MNHEY and CDR2 SVGEGT. This CDR3 is built from 14 residues. V lost 0 bases and J lost 3, with 8 bases in between. The CDR3 DNA reads as TGTGCCAGCAGTTACTCTGGCAGCGAAGAGACCCAGTACTTC. This translates into CASSYSGSEETQYF.

V and J are TRBV7-2 and TRBJ1-4; D is perhaps TRBD1 (6 bases). V was shortened by 5 bases and J by 8 bases, with 15 bases between the two germline ends. CDR3 length equals 14 residues. Germline V gives CDR1 SGHTA, CDR2 FQGNSA. The CDR3 coding sequence is TGTGCCAGCAGCCAAAGGGGGGTTGGGGAAAAACTGTTTTTT. Translating it yields CASSQRGVGEKLFF. The full variable domain, with the rest looked up from reference TRBV7-2 and TRBJ1-4, is GAGVSQSPSNKVTEKGKDVELRCDPISGHTALYWYRQSLGQGLEFLIYFQGNSAPDKSGLPSDRFSAERTGGSVSTLTIQRTQQEDSAVYLCASSQRGVGEKLFFGSGTQLSVL.

This clonotype has just a few counts. The chain joins TRBV20-1 to TRBJ2-1; D may correspond to TRBD1 or TRBD2 (5 bases each). This CDR3 spans 13 amino acids. The germline gives CDR1 DFQATT, CDR2 SNEGSKA (reference sequence). V lost 6 bases and J 5 bases, leaving 14 bases between the germline ends. The CDR3 here is CSAESGTHNEQFF. The CDR3 region has the DNA TGCAGTGCCGAATCCGGGACCCACAATGAGCAGTTCTTC.

The genes are TRBV7-6 and TRBJ1-6, with D unresolved. V was cut by 1 base and J by 7 bases, with 20 bases left in between. This CDR3 region has 18 residues. CDR1 is SGHVS and CDR2 is FNYEAQ in the germline V gene. CDR3 DNA sequence: TGTGCCAGCAGCTTAGAATCGGCCCCGCTGGAAGAGAATTCACCCCTCCACTTT. Translating gives CASSLESAPLEENSPLHF.

The V gene is TRBV7-2, the J gene TRBJ2-1, with 7 bases matching TRBD2. CDR1 and CDR2 (germline): SGHTA, FQGNSA. The CDR3 contains 15 residues. V trimming: 1 base; J trimming: 6 bases; junction bases outside the gene matches: 6. CDR3 loop: CASSLGLAAVNEQFF. The CDR3 nucleotides are TGTGCCAGCAGCTTAGGCCTAGCGGCTGTCAATGAGCAGTTCTTC.

This chain links TRBV7-6 with TRBJ2-1, with TRBD1 matching 7 bases. CDR1 is SGHVS and CDR2 is FNYEAQ in the germline V gene. V dropped 4 bases and J dropped 4; count of bases not matched to a gene: 10. This CDR3 region has 16 residues. CDR3 nucleotides: TGTGCCAGCAGCTCAGCTTTTGAGACAGGGTACAATGAGCAGTTCTTC. It encodes CASSSAFETGYNEQFF.

The rearrangement links TRBV3-1 to TRBJ2-3; possibly TRBD1 for D (5 bases). V was shortened by 0 bases and J by 0 bases, with 16 bases between the two germline ends. Germline V lookup: CDR1 LGHDT, CDR2 YNNKEL (reference sequence). This CDR3 spans 18 amino acids. The CDR3 bases are TGTGCCAGCAGCCAAGATCCCCTGACAGTATCTAGCACAGATACGCAGTATTTT. Translated: CASSQDPLTVSSTDTQYF.

This clonotype was counted between two and nine times. CDR3 coding DNA: TGTGCCAGCAGTTACTCTGGGCAGGGGGAAGAGCAGTACTTC. Encoded protein: CASSYSGQGEEQYF. The chain joins TRBV6-5 to TRBJ2-7, with TRBD1 identical over 7 bases. J was trimmed by 7 bases and V by 0 bases; bases with no gene match: 6. Germline V gene data show CDR1 as MNHEY and CDR2 as SVGAGI. The CDR3 has 14 amino acids.

The V call is TRBV6-8, the J call TRBJ1-1; weak D call: TRBD1 (6 bases). V was cut by 6 bases and J by 2 bases, with 19 bases left in between. The CDR3 has 16 amino acids. Germline-derived CDR1 and CDR2 are MNHGY and SAAAGT. The CDR3, as DNA: TGTGCCAGCAGAGAACAGGGTTGGTATTCTAACACTGAAGCTTTCTTT. It yields the protein CASREQGWYSNTEAFF.

V is TRBV10-3 and J is TRBJ2-1; D not certain. V lost 3 bases and J 9 bases, leaving 6 bases between the germline ends. This CDR3 is built from 11 residues. CDR1 and CDR2 (germline): ENHRY, SYGVKD. CDR3 bases: TGTGCCATCAGTGACTTTCCTGAGCAGTTCTTC. It encodes CAISDFPEQFF.

This clonotype occurred many times. DNA of the CDR3: TGTGCCAGCAGCTTAGGAGCGGCTATGGGAGAGACCCAGTACTTC. It encodes CASSLGAAMGETQYF. The chain uses TRBV7-2 and TRBJ2-5; possibly TRBD2 for D (5 bases). The CDR3 sequence is 15 residues long. CDR1 is SGHTA and CDR2 is FQGNSA in the germline V gene. V lost 1 base to trimming and J lost 4 bases, with 13 bases between them. Full variable domain (outside the CDR3, taken from reference TRBV7-2 and TRBJ2-5): GAGVSQSPSNKVTEKGKDVELRCDPISGHTALYWYRQSLGQGLEFLIYFQGNSAPDKSGLPSDRFSAERTGGSVSTLTIQRTQQEDSAVYLCASSLGAAMGETQYFGPGTRLLVL.

The V call is TRBV6-5, the J call TRBJ2-1; 7 nucleotides line up with TRBD2. This CDR3 spans 18 amino acids. Per germline, CDR1 MNHEY and CDR2 SVGAGI. Trimming at V came to 8 bases and at J to 4 bases, leaving 20 bases not matched to a gene. The CDR3 protein is CASRLREGRLVSYNEQFF. The CDR3 DNA reads as TGTGCCAGCCGACTTAGGGAGGGCCGTTTAGTCTCTTACAATGAGCAGTTCTTC.

The rearrangement uses TRBV7-3 and TRBJ1-2; 7 nucleotides line up with TRBD1. The CDR3 loop spans 12 amino acids. The V segment lost 10 bases and the J segment 4 bases; nucleotides outside the gene matches: 6. CDR1 and CDR2 from the germline V gene are SGHTA and FQGTGA. This CDR3 is CATWDSIYGYTF. The CDR3, as DNA: TGTGCCACTTGGGACAGCATCTATGGCTACACCTTC.

The CDR3 nucleotides read TGCAGTGCTACCCGGGTCCGGCAATGGCAGCAAAATATGTACCAAGAGACCCAGTACTTC. It yields the protein CSATRVRQWQQNMYQETQYF. V and J are TRBV20-1 and TRBJ2-5; D ambiguous. The CDR3 sequence is 20 residues long. Germline CDR1 and CDR2: DFQATT and SNEGSKA (reference sequence). V was cut by 4 bases and J by 0 bases, with 30 bases left in between.

The chain has TRBV2 and TRBJ1-1; tentative D call: TRBD1 (5 bases). The length of the CDR3 is 15 residues. The germline V gene has CDR1 SNHLY and CDR2 FYNNEI. V was clipped by 4 bases and J by 3 bases, with 15 bases between them. DNA of the CDR3: TGTGCCAGCAGTGGATCGGGGCTTGGGGACACTGAAGCTTTCTTT. Its protein is CASSGSGLGDTEAFF.

CDR3: CASSIDRVGDTQYF. The DNA for the CDR3 is TGCGCCAGCAGCATCGACAGGGTGGGGGATACGCAGTATTTT. This chain links TRBV5-1 with TRBJ2-3, with 7 positions matching TRBD1. This CDR3 comprises 14 residues. In germline, CDR1 is SGHRS, CDR2 YFSETQ. The V gene end was trimmed by 4 bases and the J gene end by 6 bases; junction bases not matched to a gene: 8.